Listed here is a single T cell receptor (beta chain). Its antigen is not identified. This record comes from a study of cytomegalovirus exposure and HLA in healthy donors. Study conclusions and caveats: An Asian-associated ancestry cluster reportedly showed fewer N-insertions than the approximately 660-donor mean in a later analysis. In an earlier analysis, in around 590 donors, most V segments appeared productive either ~90% or ~30% of the time.

The CDR3 has 13 amino acids. The V gene's germline CDR1 is MNHNS and CDR2 SASEGT. V dropped 6 bases and J dropped 8; count of bases not matched to a gene: 8. PCR primers comprised 60 Vbeta and 13 Jbeta primers. In the original processing: Among the unique TCR beta chains that a later analysis counted, about 79 million in all, roughly 10 million were shared. Clones were sequenced by immunoSEQ multiplex PCR, and TCRdb holds only the in-frame ones, with some missing. From that table come the V and J calls and clone size; the DNA was used to work out D and trimming. The data hold around 140,000 clones, with 60% to 80% observed a single time.

J is TRBJ1-2 and V is TRBV6-1; TRBD1 agrees at 8 bases. Sequencing used PBMCs. This TCR was sampled from a woman aged 55-70 years in good health and CMV-seronegative. The CDR3 sequence is CASRGDRGGGYTF. As DNA, the CDR3 is TGTGCCAGCAGGGGCGACAGGGGAGGGGGCTACACCTTC.